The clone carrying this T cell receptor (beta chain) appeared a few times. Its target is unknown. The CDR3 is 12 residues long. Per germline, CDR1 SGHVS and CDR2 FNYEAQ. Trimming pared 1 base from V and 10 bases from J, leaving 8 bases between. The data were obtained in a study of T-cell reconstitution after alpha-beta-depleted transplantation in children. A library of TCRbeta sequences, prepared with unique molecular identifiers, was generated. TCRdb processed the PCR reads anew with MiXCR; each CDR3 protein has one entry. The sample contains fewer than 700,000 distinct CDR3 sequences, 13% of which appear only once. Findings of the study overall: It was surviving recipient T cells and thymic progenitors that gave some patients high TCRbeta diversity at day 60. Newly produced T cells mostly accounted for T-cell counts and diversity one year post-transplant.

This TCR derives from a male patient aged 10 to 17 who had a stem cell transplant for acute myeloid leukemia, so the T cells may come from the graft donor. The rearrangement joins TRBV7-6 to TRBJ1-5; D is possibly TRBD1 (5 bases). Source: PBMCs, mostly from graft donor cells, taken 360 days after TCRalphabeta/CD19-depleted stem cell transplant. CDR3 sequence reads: CASSLVGPPQHF. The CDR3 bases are TGTGCCAGCAGCTTAGTGGGGCCTCCCCAGCATTTT.